Listed below are T cell receptor beta chains from one sample, sequenced in a study of OX40 agonist ivuxolimab in advanced cancers. TCRdb's copy holds only in-frame clones and misses some; the assay was immunoSEQ multiplex PCR. In the table there are about 35,000 clones, 80% to 95% of which are singletons. Material: CD4+ or CD8+ T cells sorted from blood, obtained in a trial of the OX40 agonist ivuxolimab. Receptors were obtained from an adult with an advanced solid tumor such as melanoma, head and neck, liver or kidney cancer. The CDR3 runs from the conserved cysteine through the conserved F or W. For some rows the clone size is stated as once, few or many, or as a class when expanded; others skip it.

v_gene,j_gene,abundance,CDR3aa
TRBV5-8,TRBJ2-7,.,CASSLETSAEQYF
TRBV7-9,TRBJ1-1,.,CASSSAGAGTEAFF
TRBV7-2,TRBJ2-1,.,CASLGLPYNEQFF
TRBV4-1,TRBJ2-5,few,CASSPLPGNQETQYF
TRBV19,TRBJ2-1,.,CASSIDWLAGPSSYNEQFF
TRBV30,TRBJ2-7,once,CAWSVLAGVRVYEQYF
TRBV19,TRBJ1-2,.,CASTLGGFGYTF
TRBV28,TRBJ2-7,once,CASSLTPVSYEQYF
TRBV13,TRBJ1-5,.,CASSLRGVTNQPQHF
TRBV28,TRBJ1-5,few,CASRSQGASNQPQHF
TRBV4-2,TRBJ1-4,.,CASSFPGQGFENEKLFF
TRBV6-5,TRBJ2-2,few,CASSYSGVTGELFF
TRBV5-1,TRBJ1-2,.,CASSLDRNYGYTF
TRBV7-9,TRBJ2-1,.,CASIKGVTSGRNEQFF
TRBV30,TRBJ2-6,.,CAWTGRGIWSGANVLTF
TRBV27,TRBJ2-7,once,CASTLIGLSGPLREQYF
TRBV4-1,TRBJ2-1,once,CASADRDEQFF
TRBV2,TRBJ1-2,once,CASSALDRDYGYTF
TRBV27,TRBJ2-1,.,CASTHRGGGSYNEQFF
TRBV28,TRBJ2-3,.,CASSLSPGTPAPDTQYF
TRBV7-2,TRBJ2-7,.,CASSLRGLEQYF
TRBV28,TRBJ1-3,.,CASSRTSSGNTIYF